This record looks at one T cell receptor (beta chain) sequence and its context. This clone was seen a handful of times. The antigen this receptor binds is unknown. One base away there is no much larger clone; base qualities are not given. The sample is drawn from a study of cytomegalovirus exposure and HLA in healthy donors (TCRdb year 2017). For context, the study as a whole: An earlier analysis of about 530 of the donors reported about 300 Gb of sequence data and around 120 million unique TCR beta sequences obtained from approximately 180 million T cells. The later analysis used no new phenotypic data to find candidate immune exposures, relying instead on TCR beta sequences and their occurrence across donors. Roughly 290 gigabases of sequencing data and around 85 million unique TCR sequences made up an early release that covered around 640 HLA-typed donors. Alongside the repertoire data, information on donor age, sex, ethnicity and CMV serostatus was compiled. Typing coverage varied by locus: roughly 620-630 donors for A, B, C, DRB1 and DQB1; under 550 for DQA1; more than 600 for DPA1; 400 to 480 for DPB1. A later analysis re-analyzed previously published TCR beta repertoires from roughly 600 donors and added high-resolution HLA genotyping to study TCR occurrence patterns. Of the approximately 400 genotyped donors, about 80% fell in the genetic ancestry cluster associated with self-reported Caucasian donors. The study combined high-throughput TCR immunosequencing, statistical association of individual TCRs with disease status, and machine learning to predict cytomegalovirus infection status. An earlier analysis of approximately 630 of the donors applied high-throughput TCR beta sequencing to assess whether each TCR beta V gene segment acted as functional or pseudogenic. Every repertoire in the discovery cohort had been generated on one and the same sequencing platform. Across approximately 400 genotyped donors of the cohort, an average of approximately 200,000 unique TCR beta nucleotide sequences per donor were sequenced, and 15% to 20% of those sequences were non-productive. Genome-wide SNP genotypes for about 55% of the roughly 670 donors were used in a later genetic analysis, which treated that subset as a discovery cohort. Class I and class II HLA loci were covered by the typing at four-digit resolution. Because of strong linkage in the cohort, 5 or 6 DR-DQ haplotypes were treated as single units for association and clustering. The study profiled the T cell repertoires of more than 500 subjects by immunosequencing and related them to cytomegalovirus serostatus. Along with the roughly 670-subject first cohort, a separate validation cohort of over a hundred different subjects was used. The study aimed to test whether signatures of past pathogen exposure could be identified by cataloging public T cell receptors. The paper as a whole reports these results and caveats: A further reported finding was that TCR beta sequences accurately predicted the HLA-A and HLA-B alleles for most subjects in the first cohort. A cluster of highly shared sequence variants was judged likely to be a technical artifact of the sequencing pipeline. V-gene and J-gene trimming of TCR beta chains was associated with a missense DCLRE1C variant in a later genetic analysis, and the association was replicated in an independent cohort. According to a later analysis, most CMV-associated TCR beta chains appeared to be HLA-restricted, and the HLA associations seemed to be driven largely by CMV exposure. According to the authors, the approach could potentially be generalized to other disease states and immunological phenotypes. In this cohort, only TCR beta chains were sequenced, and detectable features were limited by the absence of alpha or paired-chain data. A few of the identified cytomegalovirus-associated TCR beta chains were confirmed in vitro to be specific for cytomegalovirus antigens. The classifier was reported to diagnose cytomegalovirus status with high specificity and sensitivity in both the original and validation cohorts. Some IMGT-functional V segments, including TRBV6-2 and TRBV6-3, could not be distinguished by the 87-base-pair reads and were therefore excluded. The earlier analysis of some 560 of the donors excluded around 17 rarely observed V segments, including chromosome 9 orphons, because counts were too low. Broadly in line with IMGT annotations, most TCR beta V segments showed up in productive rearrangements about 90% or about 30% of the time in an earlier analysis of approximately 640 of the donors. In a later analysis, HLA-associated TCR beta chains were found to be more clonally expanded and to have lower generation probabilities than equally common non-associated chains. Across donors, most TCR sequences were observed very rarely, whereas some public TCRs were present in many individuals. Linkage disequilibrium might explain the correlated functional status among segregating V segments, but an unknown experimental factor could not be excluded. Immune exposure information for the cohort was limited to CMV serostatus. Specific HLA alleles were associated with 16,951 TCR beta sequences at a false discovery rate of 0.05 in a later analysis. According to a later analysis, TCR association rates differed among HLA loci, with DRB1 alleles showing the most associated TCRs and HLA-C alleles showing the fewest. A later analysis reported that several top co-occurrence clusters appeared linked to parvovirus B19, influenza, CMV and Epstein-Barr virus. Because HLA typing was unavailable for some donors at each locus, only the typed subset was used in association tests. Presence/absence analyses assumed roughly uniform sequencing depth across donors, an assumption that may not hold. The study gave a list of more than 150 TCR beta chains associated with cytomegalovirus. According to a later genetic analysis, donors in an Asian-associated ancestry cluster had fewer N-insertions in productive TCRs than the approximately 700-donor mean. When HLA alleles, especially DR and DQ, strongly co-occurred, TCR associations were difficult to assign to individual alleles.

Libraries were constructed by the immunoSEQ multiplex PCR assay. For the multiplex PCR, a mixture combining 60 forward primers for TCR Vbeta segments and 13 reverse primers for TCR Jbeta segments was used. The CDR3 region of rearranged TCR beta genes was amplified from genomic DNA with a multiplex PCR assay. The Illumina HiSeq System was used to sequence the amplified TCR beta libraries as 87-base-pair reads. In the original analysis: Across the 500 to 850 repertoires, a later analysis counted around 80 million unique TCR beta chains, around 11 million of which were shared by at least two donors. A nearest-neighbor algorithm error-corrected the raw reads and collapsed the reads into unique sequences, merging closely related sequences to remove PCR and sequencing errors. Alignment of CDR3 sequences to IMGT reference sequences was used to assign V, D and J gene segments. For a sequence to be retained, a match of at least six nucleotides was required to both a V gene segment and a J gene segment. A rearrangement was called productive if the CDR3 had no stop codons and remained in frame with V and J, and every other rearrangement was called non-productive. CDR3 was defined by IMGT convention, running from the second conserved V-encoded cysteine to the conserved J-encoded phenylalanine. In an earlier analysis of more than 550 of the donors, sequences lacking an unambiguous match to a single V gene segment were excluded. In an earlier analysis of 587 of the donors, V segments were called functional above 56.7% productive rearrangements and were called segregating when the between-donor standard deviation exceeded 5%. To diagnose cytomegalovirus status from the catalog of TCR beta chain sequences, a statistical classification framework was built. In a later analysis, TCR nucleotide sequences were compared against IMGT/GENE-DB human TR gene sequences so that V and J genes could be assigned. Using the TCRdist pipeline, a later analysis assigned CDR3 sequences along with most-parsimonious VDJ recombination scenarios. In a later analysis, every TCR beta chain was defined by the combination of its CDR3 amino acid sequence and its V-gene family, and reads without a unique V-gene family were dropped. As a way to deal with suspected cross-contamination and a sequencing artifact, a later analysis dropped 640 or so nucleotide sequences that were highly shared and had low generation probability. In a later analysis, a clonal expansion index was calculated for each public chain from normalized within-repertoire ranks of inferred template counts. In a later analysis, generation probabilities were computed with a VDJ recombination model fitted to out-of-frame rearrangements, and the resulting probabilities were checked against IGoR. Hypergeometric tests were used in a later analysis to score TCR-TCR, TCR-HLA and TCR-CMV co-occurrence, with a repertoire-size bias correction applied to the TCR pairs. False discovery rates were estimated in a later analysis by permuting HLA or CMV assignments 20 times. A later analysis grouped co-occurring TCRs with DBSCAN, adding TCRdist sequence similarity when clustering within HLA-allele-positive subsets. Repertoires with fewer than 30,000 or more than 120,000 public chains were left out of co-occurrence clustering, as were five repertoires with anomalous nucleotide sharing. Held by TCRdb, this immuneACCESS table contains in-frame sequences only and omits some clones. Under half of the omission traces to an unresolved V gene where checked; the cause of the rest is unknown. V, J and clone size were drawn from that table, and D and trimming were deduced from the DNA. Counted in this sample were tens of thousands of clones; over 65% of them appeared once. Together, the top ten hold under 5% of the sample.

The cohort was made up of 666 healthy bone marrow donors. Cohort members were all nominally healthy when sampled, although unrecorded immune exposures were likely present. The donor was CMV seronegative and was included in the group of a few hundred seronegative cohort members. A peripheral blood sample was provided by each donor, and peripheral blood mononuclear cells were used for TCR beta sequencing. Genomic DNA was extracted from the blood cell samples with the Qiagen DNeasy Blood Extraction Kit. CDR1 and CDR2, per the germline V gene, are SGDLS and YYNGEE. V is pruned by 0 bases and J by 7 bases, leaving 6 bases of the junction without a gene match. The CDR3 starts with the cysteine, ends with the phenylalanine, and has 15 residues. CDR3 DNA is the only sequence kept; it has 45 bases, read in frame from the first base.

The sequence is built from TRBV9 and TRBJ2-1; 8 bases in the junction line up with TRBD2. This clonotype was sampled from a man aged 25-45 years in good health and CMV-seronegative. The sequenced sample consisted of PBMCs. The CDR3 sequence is CASSVVLAGSNEQFF. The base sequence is TGTGCCAGCAGCGTAGTTTTAGCGGGGAGTAATGAGCAGTTCTTC.